These T cell receptor beta chains were read from a single sample in a study of T cells in Graves' hyperthyroidism and ophthalmopathy. Each CDR3 protein is one row after TCRdb ran MiXCR on the multiplex PCR reads. The table includes 490,000 or so distinct CDR3 sequences, over 45% detected once. Sequencing input: peripheral blood or thyroid tissue (not recorded which). Receptors originate from an adult woman with Graves' disease, either hyperthyroidism or ophthalmopathy (not recorded which). Each CDR3 is given with its conserved first and last residue. The order of the fields is V gene, D gene, CDR3 protein. The D gene is left open where the match is weak.

V: TRBV10-3
D: TRBD1
CDR3: CAISGADREEYF

V: TRBV7-3
D: -
CDR3: CASSLNPGQITEAFF

V: TRBV30
D: -
CDR3: CAWSPMRGTGYTF

V: TRBV12-3/TRBV12-4
D: -
CDR3: CASSLGRYYQPQHF

V: TRBV5-8
D: TRBD1
CDR3: CASSFDRDRGGSPLHF

V: TRBV20-1
D: -
CDR3: CSAKVSEPYEQYF

V: TRBV24-1
D: TRBD1
CDR3: CATSDKGQGNQPQHF

V: TRBV20-1
D: TRBD2
CDR3: CSASDSGGTRPYEQYF

V: TRBV20-1
D: -
CDR3: CSAAGQTYEQYF

V: TRBV5-6
D: -
CDR3: CASSSGVYGNQPQHF

V: TRBV7-9
D: -
CDR3: CASSHAGALTYEQYF

V: TRBV7-9
D: TRBD1
CDR3: CALQGSYTGELFF

V: TRBV7-9
D: -
CDR3: CASRAHRTDQETQYF

V: TRBV2
D: -
CDR3: CASAVADTQYF

V: TRBV10-3
D: TRBD1
CDR3: CAISGDRNYEQYF

V: TRBV19
D: TRBD1
CDR3: CASSFRDSSNGYTF

V: TRBV7-9
D: TRBD2
CDR3: CASSQAGVGTGELSW

V: TRBV7-8
D: -
CDR3: CASSQSLAKEQYF

V: TRBV12-3/TRBV12-4
D: -
CDR3: CASSAWGMSGANVLTF

V: TRBV20-1
D: TRBD2
CDR3: CSAGPGTSGAGQETQYF

V: TRBV5-8
D: -
CDR3: CASSLSARAHTEAFF

V: TRBV29-1
D: -
CDR3: CSVEGGTGHSGGYGYTF

V: TRBV9
D: TRBD2
CDR3: CASSQAGGGANVLTF

V: TRBV5-8
D: -
CDR3: CASSLSGPGGNYGYTF

V: TRBV29-1
D: -
CDR3: CSVRLGPYQPQHF

V: TRBV5-1
D: -
CDR3: CASSLVPDSTDTQYF

V: TRBV7-2
D: TRBD1
CDR3: CASSPYPGQGYQPQHF

V: TRBV29-1
D: TRBD1
CDR3: CSSQQGSEQYF

V: TRBV7-9
D: -
CDR3: CASSHRGDTEAFF

V: TRBV6-5
D: -
CDR3: CASSLNPRGSGSGNTIYF

V: TRBV7-9
D: -
CDR3: CASSQVDLHF

V: TRBV4-1
D: TRBD2
CDR3: CASSQGLAGNQETQYF

V: TRBV28
D: -
CDR3: CARRDRTFYGCTF

V: TRBV2
D: -
CDR3: CASSPPGGGTEETQYF

V: TRBV24-1
D: TRBD1
CDR3: CATSDEGTANEKLFF

V: TRBV7-2
D: -
CDR3: CASSFLQGQGKAYEQYF

V: TRBV7-9
D: TRBD2
CDR3: CASSLELAAHYEQYF

V: TRBV5-4
D: TRBD2
CDR3: CAGSLVLAVGETQYF

V: TRBV20-1
D: -
CDR3: CSAREYGGEFYEQYF

V: TRBV5-1
D: -
CDR3: CASSLQMDPGGYEQYF

V: TRBV7-2
D: TRBD1
CDR3: CASSLTGYRFF

V: TRBV18
D: -
CDR3: CASSTLQGSTEAFF

V: TRBV7-2
D: TRBD2
CDR3: CASSRLAGGPQYF

V: TRBV28
D: TRBD1
CDR3: CAVVRGPGNTIYF

V: TRBV5-5
D: -
CDR3: CASSLDGREGEKLFF

V: TRBV29-1
D: -
CDR3: CSVTVQQSTEAFF

V: TRBV20-1
D: -
CDR3: CSARSGALDRELFF

V: TRBV10-3
D: -
CDR3: CAISGGETQYF

V: TRBV2
D: TRBD1
CDR3: CASRPDRVHF

V: TRBV12-3/TRBV12-4
D: -
CDR3: CASSSLILGPGNQPQHF

V: TRBV5-6
D: -
CDR3: CASSLSSVSYEQYF

V: TRBV7-9
D: -
CDR3: CASSFQDKSQYF

V: TRBV7-6
D: -
CDR3: CASSLGISGDGEKLFF

V: TRBV24-1
D: -
CDR3: CATSSVSTGTNEKLFF

V: TRBV3-1
D: TRBD1
CDR3: CASSHGTANLQETQYF

V: TRBV2
D: TRBD2
CDR3: CASSVLAGYTGELFF

V: TRBV11-2
D: -
CDR3: CASSLVGQQQYEQYF

V: TRBV2
D: TRBD1
CDR3: CASSENRGAENEKLFF

V: TRBV3-1
D: TRBD1
CDR3: CASSQAPDRDGYTF